These 24 T cell receptor beta chains were all obtained from the same sample, sequenced in a study of cytomegalovirus exposure and HLA in healthy donors. The repertoire was sequenced with immunoSEQ multiplex PCR; TCRdb's copy has only in-frame clones and lacks some. Of 70,000 to 95,000 clones in the sample, roughly 93% were seen once. The sequenced material came from PBMCs. All receptors come from a woman aged 25 to 39 in good health and CMV-seronegative.

This chain links TRBV7-8 with TRBJ2-1, with 9 bases lining up with TRBD2. The CDR3 has 11 amino acids. From germline, CDR1 is SGHVS and CDR2 FQNEAQ. The J segment lost 14 bases and the V segment lost 1 base, leaving 0 bases of the junction unmatched. CDR3 DNA sequence: TGTGCCAGCAGCTTAGGACTAGCGGAGTTCTTC. Its translation: CASSLGLAEFF.

The chain uses TRBV2 and TRBJ1-5; 8 nucleotides line up with TRBD1. V trimming: 4 bases; J trimming: 1 base; junction bases outside the gene matches: 3. This CDR3 is built from 15 residues. Germline CDR1 SNHLY, CDR2 FYNNEI. The CDR3 sequence: CASSGTGHSNQPQHF. DNA for the CDR3: TGTGCCAGCAGTGGGACAGGGCACAGCAATCAGCCCCAGCATTTT.

This chain joins TRBV4-1 and TRBJ2-7, with D perhaps TRBD1 (5 bases). Per germline, CDR1 MGHRA and CDR2 YSYEKL. Trimming cost V 6 bases and J 4 bases, with 19 bases left between them. The CDR3 contains 15 residues. Here the CDR3 reads CASSKGWRTPYEQYF. CDR3 bases: TGCGCCAGCAGTAAGGGGTGGAGAACGCCTTACGAGCAGTACTTC.

The rearrangement uses TRBV15 and TRBJ2-2; 8 nucleotides match TRBD1. The CDR3 length is 18 residues. Germline V gene lookup returns CDR1 LNHNV and CDR2 YYDKDF (reference sequence). V was pared by 1 base and J by 6 bases, with 13 bases of the junction left unmatched. CDR3 residues: CATSRGPTGAVWAGELFF. The CDR3 nucleotides are TGTGCCACCAGCAGAGGTCCGACAGGGGCGGTTTGGGCCGGGGAGCTGTTTTTT.

The genes are TRBV18 and TRBJ1-5, with 9 positions matching TRBD1. The germline V gene encodes CDR1 KGHSH and CDR2 LQKENI. This CDR3 has 14 amino acids. V shed 5 bases, J shed 5 bases, and the junction held 4 bases outside the gene matches. The CDR3 sequence is CASSSTGGYQPQHF. The CDR3 nucleotides are TGTGCCAGCTCATCGACAGGGGGTTATCAGCCCCAGCATTTT.

This chain uses TRBV4-3 with TRBJ2-3, with no clear D. V gave up 2 bases and J gave up 2 bases, with 8 bases separating them. The germline CDR1 and CDR2 sequences are LGHNA and YSLEER. This CDR3 has 14 residues. Here the CDR3 reads CASSQILPTDTQYF. CDR3 DNA sequence: TGCGCCAGCAGCCAAATCCTACCCACAGATACGCAGTATTTT.

Here the CDR3 DNA reads TGTGCCAGCAGCTTAGTCAGGCCGGCGCTAAACTATGGCTACACCTTC. Translated, it gives CASSLVRPALNYGYTF. This chain links TRBV7-9 with TRBJ1-2, with unresolved D. The germline V gene has CDR1 SEHNR and CDR2 FQNEAQ (reference sequence). Trimming removed 1 base from V and 2 bases from J, with 14 bases in between. The CDR3 runs to 16 residues.

The chain joins TRBV11-1 to TRBJ2-5, with 14 bases that match TRBD2. This CDR3 region has 16 residues. CDR1 and CDR2 from the germline V gene are SGHAT and FQDESV (reference sequence). V dropped 5 bases and J dropped 1; count of bases not matched to a gene: 3. DNA of the CDR3: TGTGCCAGCAGCCATGGACTAGCGGGAGGCCAAGAGACCCAGTACTTC. Protein: CASSHGLAGGQETQYF.

V is TRBV27 and J is TRBJ2-5; 7 bases line up with TRBD2. The germline gives CDR1 MNHEY, CDR2 SMNVEV (reference sequence). The junction had 3 bases not matched to a gene; V was cut back by 5 bases and J by 0 bases. The CDR3 spans 14 residues. The CDR3 sequence: CASSRGGYQETQYF. CDR3 bases: TGTGCCAGCAGTCGGGGAGGGTACCAAGAGACCCAGTACTTC.

The chain employs TRBV5-6 and TRBJ2-7; D is unclear. CDR1 and CDR2 from the germline V gene are SGHDT and YYEEEE. V lost 4 bases and J 3 bases, leaving 8 bases between the germline ends. The CDR3 runs to 12 residues. The CDR3 is CASSLRGYEQYF. DNA for the CDR3: TGTGCCAGCAGCCTCCGCGGCTACGAGCAGTACTTC. Looking up the rest from reference TRBV5-6 and TRBJ2-7 gives the full variable domain: DAGVTQSPTHLIKTRGQQVTLRCSPKSGHDTVSWYQQALGQGPQFIFQYYEEEERQRGNFPDRFSGHQFPNYSSELNVNALLLGDSALYLCASSLRGYEQYFGPGTRLTVT.

This chain links TRBV21-1 with TRBJ1-2; the table's D call, TRBD1, has no DNA check behind it. TRBV21-1 is described as a pseudogene. CDR3 length: 19 residues. The CDR3 protein is CASSRSTRDSPSANYGYTF. The CDR3, as DNA: TGTGCCAGCAGCCGATCTACCAGGGACAGTCCCTCAGCTAACTATGGCTACACCTTC.

The rearrangement links TRBV9 to TRBJ2-3; D gene ambiguous. V was trimmed by 0 bases and J by 2 bases, leaving 16 bases between them. Germline V gene sequence: CDR1 SGDLS, CDR2 YYNGEE. The CDR3 is made up of 17 amino acids. The CDR3 loop is CASSVEGGTKFTDTQYF. In DNA form, the CDR3 reads TGTGCCAGCAGCGTAGAAGGCGGCACCAAGTTCACAGATACGCAGTATTTT.

This clone occurred once. J is TRBJ2-2 and V is TRBV7-2, with a weak D call TRBD2 (6 bases). Trimming cost V 6 bases and J 6 bases, with 17 bases left between them. Germline CDR1 SGHTA, CDR2 FQGNSA. The CDR3 consists of 15 residues. Here the CDR3 reads CASSAGRGTPGELFF. CDR3 DNA sequence: TGTGCCAGCAGTGCCGGGCGGGGAACACCCGGGGAGCTGTTTTTT.

The chain is built from TRBV5-1 and TRBJ1-1, with D maybe TRBD1 (5 bases). The CDR3 runs to 14 residues. V was trimmed by 0 bases and J by 6 bases, leaving 12 bases between them. The germline V gene encodes CDR1 SGHRS and CDR2 YFSETQ. The CDR3 DNA reads as TGCGCCAGCAGCTTGGACCAACGGGGGGCTGAAGCTTTCTTT. Its protein is CASSLDQRGAEAFF.

This chain links TRBV6-5 with TRBJ2-5; D may be TRBD1 (6 bases). Trimming removed 6 bases at V and 1 base at J, with 12 bases between. The CDR3 sequence is 14 residues long. Germline lookup yields CDR1 MNHEY and CDR2 SVGAGI. The CDR3 is CASSPTGFQETQYF. CDR3 in DNA: TGTGCCAGCAGCCCAACAGGGTTCCAAGAGACCCAGTACTTC.

The gene calls are TRBV6-1 and TRBJ1-5; no reliable D call. The V and J ends lost 5 bases and 5 bases respectively, with 13 bases between them. Germline V gene lookup returns CDR1 MNHNS and CDR2 SASEGT. The CDR3 covers 14 residues. The CDR3 region has the DNA TGTGCCAGCAGTTATGGTGAGGCTCATCAGCCCCAGCATTTT. Translating it yields CASSYGEAHQPQHF.

The chain carries TRBV13 and TRBJ2-7; TRBD2 matches 9 bases. Germline values: CDR1 PRHDT, CDR2 FYEKMQ (reference sequence). The CDR3 covers 16 residues. The trim removed 4 bases at V and 4 bases at J, leaving 11 bases unmatched. CDR3 bases: TGTGCCAGCAGCTCCCGGGTAGCGGGGGCTCGATACGAGCAGTACTTC. It is translated as CASSSRVAGARYEQYF.

J is TRBJ1-5 and V is TRBV7-9; the match to TRBD1 covers 9 bases. Unmatched junction bases numbered 5, after V lost 4 bases and J lost 7 bases. The CDR3 length is 14 residues. Germline V gives CDR1 SEHNR, CDR2 FQNEAQ (reference sequence). In DNA, the CDR3 is TGTGCCAGCAGCTCCGGGACAGGGAACCAGCCCCAGCATTTT. It translates to CASSSGTGNQPQHF.

The chain combines TRBV11-2 with TRBJ2-2; 8 nucleotides align to TRBD2. Germline CDR1 reads SGHAT; CDR2 reads FQNNGV. V lost 6 bases and J lost 5; bases outside the gene matches: 8. The CDR3 consists of 15 residues. The CDR3: CASRPAGGGTGELFF. The CDR3 coding sequence is TGTGCCAGCAGGCCGGCGGGGGGAGGAACCGGGGAGCTGTTTTTT.

In DNA form, the CDR3 reads TGTGCCAGCAGTTCCTCTTTCGAGAGGGGGGAGACCCAGTACTTC. Protein sequence: CASSSSFERGETQYF. V and J are TRBV6-5 and TRBJ2-5; possible D gene TRBD1, 6 bases. V was pared by 4 bases and J by 5 bases, with 17 bases between. The CDR3 runs to 15 residues. CDR1 is MNHEY, CDR2 SVGAGI, per germline.

The V gene is TRBV7-3, the J gene TRBJ1-3, with D perhaps TRBD1 (5 bases). Germline V gene sequence: CDR1 SGHTA, CDR2 FQGTGA. This CDR3 spans 15 amino acids. The V end lost 4 bases, the J end lost 0 bases, and 10 bases lay between the germline ends. CDR3 nucleotide sequence: TGTGCCAGCAGCTCTTCAGGGTTCTCTGGAAACACCATATATTTT. It encodes CASSSSGFSGNTIYF.

The rearrangement links TRBV18 to TRBJ2-5; maybe TRBD1 (6 bases). The germline V gene has CDR1 KGHSH and CDR2 LQKENI. The CDR3 extends over 13 amino acids. The V gene lost 5 bases and the J gene lost 7 bases, with 14 bases spanning the gap. CDR3 sequence (DNA): TGTGCCAGCTCAGGTGGAGACAGGCGGACCCAGTACTTC. It translates to CASSGGDRRTQYF.

V and J are TRBV10-3 and TRBJ2-5, with TRBD1 identical over 9 bases. CDR3 size: 15 residues. Germline V lookup: CDR1 ENHRY, CDR2 SYGVKD. With V trimmed by 3 bases and J by 4 bases, 6 bases remained unmatched. The CDR3 DNA reads as TGTGCCATCAGTGACCCCGGGACAGGGACAGAGACCCAGTACTTC. It encodes CAISDPGTGTETQYF.

J is TRBJ2-1 and V is TRBV5-4; tentative D call: TRBD2 (5 bases). The V end lost 2 bases, the J end lost 2 bases, and 17 bases lay between the germline ends. This CDR3 is built from 17 residues. From germline, CDR1 is SGHNT and CDR2 YYREEE (reference sequence). This CDR3 reads CASSLQIPSRTYNEQFF. The CDR3 DNA is TGTGCCAGCAGCTTACAAATTCCTAGCAGAACCTACAATGAGCAGTTCTTC.